The 15 T cell receptor beta chains presented below share a single source sample, sequenced in a study of T cell repertoires in cytomegalovirus infection. MiXCR was run by TCRdb on the reads, yielding one entry per CDR3 protein. This sample yields about 190,000 distinct CDR3 sequences, of which approximately 28% are seen a single time; roughly 29% belongs to the top ten. The sample was PBMCs. These receptors originate from a human donor in good health (CMV status not recorded). Some clones in this sample may be carry-over from other donors' samples.

This clonotype was observed at least ten times. The chain couples TRBV7-2 to TRBJ2-7; the match to TRBD2 covers 11 bases. The CDR3 totals 14 residues. Per the germline V gene, CDR1 is SGHTA and CDR2 is FQGNSA. The V and J ends lost 1 base and 5 bases, in that order; junction bases with no gene match: 1. CDR3 loop: CASSLVAGGDEQYF. Written as DNA, the CDR3 is TGTGCCAGCAGCTTAGTAGCGGGGGGGGACGAGCAGTACTTC. Filled out from reference TRBV7-2 and TRBJ2-7, the complete variable domain reads GAGVSQSPSNKVTEKGKDVELRCDPISGHTALYWYRQSLGQGLEFLIYFQGNSAPDKSGLPSDRFSAERTGGSVSTLTIQRTQQEDSAVYLCASSLVAGGDEQYFGPGTRLTVT.

This clonotype has more than one count but fewer than ten. V is TRBV5-1 and J is TRBJ1-1; D is perhaps TRBD1 (5 bases). V gave up 0 bases and J gave up 0 bases, with 18 bases separating them. Germline CDR1 is SGHRS and CDR2 is YFSETQ. This CDR3 comprises 18 residues. The DNA of the CDR3 is TGCGCCAGCAGCTTGGTACACGTGGCAGGGTCTATGAACACTGAAGCTTTCTTT. Translation gives CASSLVHVAGSMNTEAFF.

This clonotype showed up just a few times. The rearrangement uses TRBV19 and TRBJ2-2; possible D gene TRBD2, 5 bases. V dropped 5 bases and J dropped 1 base, with 8 bases sitting between them. Germline V gene data show CDR1 as LNHDA and CDR2 as SQIVND (reference sequence). The CDR3 runs to 14 residues. CDR3 amino acids: CASSDGENTGELFF. CDR3 sequence (DNA): TGTGCCAGTAGTGACGGGGAGAACACCGGGGAGCTGTTTTTT.

This clonotype was seen at least ten times. J is TRBJ1-1 and V is TRBV7-2; 7 bases match TRBD1. Germline trimming cut 5 bases from V and 4 bases from J; bases unmatched to any gene: 4. The CDR3 is 13 residues long. Germline assignment: CDR1 SGHTA and CDR2 FQGNSA. The CDR3, as DNA: TGTGCCAGCAGCCGAGACAGGGCCACTGAAGCTTTCTTT. Translation gives CASSRDRATEAFF.

The chain employs TRBV2 and TRBJ2-7, with 9 bases identical to TRBD2. CDR3 size: 16 residues. The germline gives CDR1 SNHLY, CDR2 FYNNEI. With V trimmed by 2 bases and J by 3 bases, 8 bases remained unmatched. The CDR3 DNA reads TGTGCCAGCAGTGAAACGCTAGCGGGGTTTAACTACGAGCAGTACTTC. Translating it yields CASSETLAGFNYEQYF.

This clonotype was detected ten times or more. The chain links TRBV7-2 to TRBJ1-3; the D gene is possibly TRBD1 (5 bases). CDR1 is SGHTA and CDR2 is FQGNSA in the germline V gene. CDR3 size: 16 residues. Trimming cost V 1 base and J 4 bases, with 14 bases left between them. DNA for the CDR3: TGTGCCAGCAGCTTAGAGAGGGGTCGTATAGGAAACACCATATATTTT. It codes for CASSLERGRIGNTIYF.

This clonotype was observed once. This chain uses TRBV6-6 with TRBJ1-2; tentative D call: TRBD1 (5 bases). V lost 3 bases, J lost 6 bases, and 11 bases lay in between. Germline assignment: CDR1 MNHNY and CDR2 SVGAGI (reference sequence). The CDR3 contains 13 residues. CDR3 loop: CASSYSQGDGYTF. The CDR3 DNA reads TGTGCCAGCAGTTATTCTCAGGGAGATGGCTACACCTTC.

V usage is TRBV5-6 and J usage is TRBJ1-2; a weak D match, TRBD1 (5 bases). Germline V gene data show CDR1 as SGHDT and CDR2 as YYEEEE. CDR3 length: 14 residues. V shed 4 bases and J shed 1 base, with 11 bases lying between them. In nucleotides, the CDR3 is TGTGCCAGCAGCGACAAACAGGTTAACTATGGCTACACCTTC. Amino acid sequence: CASSDKQVNYGYTF.

The rearrangement joins TRBV24-1 to TRBJ2-2; D gene ambiguous. Germline V gives CDR1 KGHDR, CDR2 SFDVKD. V was clipped by 4 bases and J by 7 bases, with 9 bases between them. This CDR3 region has 13 residues. CDR3: CATSDTVGGELFF. CDR3 sequence (DNA): TGTGCCACCAGTGACACAGTTGGCGGGGAGCTGTTTTTT.

V usage is TRBV5-6 and J usage is TRBJ1-2, with TRBD1 identical over 7 bases. CDR3 length: 14 amino acids. Germline trimming cut 4 bases from V and 9 bases from J; bases unmatched to any gene: 12. Germline assignment: CDR1 SGHDT and CDR2 YYEEEE. CDR3 loop: CASSPDRFLTRYTF. Written as DNA, the CDR3 is TGTGCCAGCAGCCCGGACAGGTTCTTAACTCGCTACACCTTC.

A note on this clonotype: The junction departs from the called germline gene at one end, perhaps through a read error. The J gene is TRBJ2-5, the V gene TRBV5-5; 8 nucleotides agree with TRBD2. Germline CDR1 is SGHKS and CDR2 is YYEKEE (reference sequence). The CDR3 is 15 amino acids. CDR3 region: CASILVVRAGVSQYF. CDR3 bases: TGTGCCAGCATCTTGGTCGTCCGAGCGGGGGTGTCCCAGTACTTC.

The V gene is TRBV6-2 or TRBV6-3, the J gene TRBJ2-3; D remains unclear. The germline V gene encodes CDR1 MNHEY and CDR2 SVGEGT. The V and J ends lost 0 bases and 7 bases respectively, with 8 bases between them. The CDR3 extends over 13 amino acids. CDR3 in DNA: TGTGCCAGCAGTTACTCAGAGCGAAATACGCAGTATTTT. Its protein is CASSYSERNTQYF.

This clonotype was seen repeatedly, ten times or more. The rearrangement joins TRBV7-2 to TRBJ1-6; the D is unclear. Trimming took 5 bases from V and 11 from J, leaving 16 bases between them. The CDR3 is 14 residues long. Germline CDR1 reads SGHTA; CDR2 reads FQGNSA. The CDR3 is CASSLRRSRTPLHF. The DNA for the CDR3 is TGTGCCAGCAGCCTAAGAAGGAGTAGGACACCCCTCCACTTT.

The CDR3 sequence is CASSYSGVWAGGHYNEQFF. For the CDR3, the DNA is TGTGCCAGCAGTTACTCGGGGGTTTGGGCGGGGGGCCACTACAATGAGCAGTTCTTC. The chain carries TRBV6-5 and TRBJ2-1; 8 bases match TRBD2. This CDR3 region has 19 residues. Germline V gives CDR1 MNHEY, CDR2 SVGAGI. J lost 3 bases, V lost 0 bases, and 13 bases had no gene match.

This clonotype was counted a few times. The chain has TRBV20-1 and TRBJ1-1; 7 bases are a match to TRBD1. Losses at the gene ends were 1 base for V and 7 bases for J; bases not matched to a gene: 12. This CDR3 region has 15 residues. Germline V gene data show CDR1 as DFQATT and CDR2 as SNEGSKA (reference sequence). CDR3: CSARGLRDSELEAFF. The CDR3 DNA reads TGCAGTGCTAGAGGACTCCGGGACAGCGAACTTGAAGCTTTCTTT.